What follows are 10 T cell receptor beta chains derived from one specimen sequenced in a study of T cell responses to AZD1222 COVID-19 vaccine. Clones were read by immunoSEQ multiplex PCR, and TCRdb kept only the in-frame ones, dropping some. The sample carries around 150,000 clones, around nine tenths recorded once. Sequenced material: peripheral blood, taken on day 0 of AZD1222 vaccination. The receptors here all came from an adult in good health.

The chain uses TRBV19 and TRBJ1-5; 8 bases agree with TRBD1. V lost 8 bases to trimming and J lost 4 bases; unmatched junction nucleotides: 10. The length of the CDR3 is 15 residues. Per the germline V gene, CDR1 is LNHDA and CDR2 is SQIVND (reference sequence). The CDR3 DNA reads as TGTGCCAGTCGGCGAGGACAGGGAATGAATCAGCCCCAGCATTTT. This sequence encodes CASRRGQGMNQPQHF.

This clone was counted once. The rearrangement joins TRBV29-1 to TRBJ1-1; the match to TRBD1 covers 7 bases. The CDR3 spans 14 residues. The V gene's germline CDR1 is SQVTM and CDR2 ANQGSEA. V was pared by 7 bases and J by 10 bases, with 18 bases of the junction left unmatched. This CDR3 is CSAGTLHRGLPAFF. CDR3 DNA sequence: TGCAGCGCAGGGACCCTACACAGGGGCTTACCAGCTTTCTTT.

The chain combines TRBV11-2 with TRBJ1-1; 7 bases line up with TRBD1. CDR1 and CDR2 (germline): SGHAT, FQNNGV. Losses at the gene ends were 0 bases for V and 6 bases for J; bases not matched to a gene: 4. The CDR3 has 14 amino acids. In DNA, the CDR3 is TGTGCCAGCAGCTTAGATTACAGGGGCGCTGAAGCTTTCTTT. Its protein product is CASSLDYRGAEAFF.

This chain joins TRBV5-1 and TRBJ2-5, with D unclear. With 4 bases removed from V and 2 bases from J, the gap between germline ends came to 6 bases. This CDR3 comprises 12 residues. The germline V gene encodes CDR1 SGHRS and CDR2 YFSETQ. CDR3 DNA sequence: TGCGCCAGCAGCCATACACAAGAGACCCAGTACTTC. The encoded protein is CASSHTQETQYF.

This clone was found once. This chain connects TRBV30 to TRBJ2-7, with TRBD1 identical over 8 bases. Germline V gives CDR1 GTSNPN, CDR2 SVGIG (reference sequence). The CDR3 has 13 residues. V was pared by 3 bases and J by 4 bases, with 5 bases of the junction left unmatched. In DNA form, the CDR3 reads TGTGCCTGGAGCCCGGACAGGGTGTACGAGCAGTACTTC. It encodes CAWSPDRVYEQYF.

The V and J genes are TRBV3-1 (or the pseudogene TRBV3-2) and TRBJ1-3; D may correspond to TRBD1 or TRBD2 (5 bases each). The J call is uncertain, as TRBJ2-2 better fits the DNA end. Germline V gene sequence: CDR1 LGHDT, CDR2 YNNKEL (reference sequence). There are 16 residues in the CDR3. Here the CDR3 DNA reads TGTGCCAGCAGCCGGGGGTTCGGAAGGAACACCGGGGAGCTGTTTTTT. Amino acids: CASSRGFGRNTGELFF.

CDR3 sequence (DNA): TGTGCCAGCAGTTTAGGCAGGACAGGGTTAGAGGGCTACACCTTC. Its protein is CASSLGRTGLEGYTF. This rearrangement joins TRBV28 to TRBJ1-2; 8 positions agree with TRBD1. Trimming at V came to 2 bases and at J to 8 bases, leaving 10 bases not matched to a gene. Germline CDR1 MDHEN, CDR2 SYDVKM. This CDR3 is built from 15 residues.

V usage is TRBV14 and J usage is TRBJ2-7; maybe TRBD1 (6 bases). CDR1 is SGHDN and CDR2 is FVKESK in the germline V gene. V was shortened by 4 bases and J by 3 bases, with 13 bases between the two germline ends. The CDR3 has 14 residues. CDR3 sequence: CASSPNGQIYEQYF. CDR3 coding DNA: TGTGCCAGCAGCCCAAACGGACAGATCTACGAGCAGTACTTC.

The rearrangement joins TRBV3-1 (or the pseudogene TRBV3-2) to TRBJ2-1; TRBD2 matches 7 bases. The J segment lost 13 bases and the V segment lost 0 bases, leaving 12 bases of the junction unmatched. The CDR3 is 15 amino acids. CDR1 is LGHDT and CDR2 is YNNKEL in the germline V gene (reference sequence). DNA of the CDR3: TGTGCCAGCAGCCAAGATCAGGGCGGGGGAGATACTCAGTTCTTC. Its translation is CASSQDQGGGDTQFF.

The J gene is TRBJ2-6, the V gene TRBV6-6; TRBD1 is a possible D gene (5 bases). CDR3 length: 16 residues. Deletions cut 4 bases from V and 1 base from J, with 11 bases between. The germline V gene has CDR1 MNHNY and CDR2 SVGAGI (reference sequence). CDR3 nucleotide sequence: TGTGCCAGCAGTTTAGGACATCTATCTGGGGCCAACGTCCTGACTTTC. Its protein product is CASSLGHLSGANVLTF.